The present TCR beta chain was sequenced within a study of beta chain features in type 1 diabetes (dated by TCRdb to 2016 to 2019). For the study in its entirety: Mean age, gender distribution, total cell number and subset yield did not differ between patients and healthy donors. A total of 107,917,701 sorted cells were examined across all samples, and the number of cells per subset was strongly correlated with RNA yield. Regulatory and stem cell-like memory subsets were isolated from only 8 patients and roughly 8 healthy donors, whereas naive and central memory subsets came from all 30 or so donors. The study compared TCRB repertoires of sorted circulating CD4+ T cell subsets between recently diagnosed type 1 diabetes patients and matched healthy donors.

All of the isolated RNA was reverse transcribed with the High Capacity cDNA Reverse Transcription Kit, so expressed TCRB transcripts were sequenced. Naive, central memory and regulatory T cell samples underwent deep immunoSEQ sequencing, averaging about 3.5 million total reads per sample. After sorted cells were lysed in RLT buffer, RNA was extracted with DNase-treated RNeasy Micro or Mini kits, with the choice depending on cell number. To prevent cross-contamination, every cell subset was processed on its own, while patient and healthy donor samples were processed together. TCRB sequences were amplified from cDNA with the immunoSEQ multiplex PCR, producing 87-bp fragments spanning the CDR3 region. Sequencing of the amplicons was done on the Illumina HiSeq platform. Processing in the source paper ran as follows. PCR bias was corrected computationally using synthetic template baselines, and reads within Hamming distance 2 were collapsed, with unmergeable singletons discarded. Reads were aligned against IMGT so that V, D and J genes, CDR3 length and insertions or deletions at six rearrangement sites could be assigned. Within each subset, clonotype counts were normalized to sorted cell number, and only after that were true diversity and Gini coefficients computed with the tcR R package. The overlap coefficient, calculated on TCRB nucleotide sequences, was used to measure repertoire sharing. TCRdb took this table from immuneACCESS and kept in-frame rearrangements with V and J called. Such tables lack part of the clones; where checked against another copy, unresolved V genes explain under half of the gap, and the rest is unexplained. That table is the source of V, J and clone size, and D and trimming were worked out from the DNA. Recorded for this sample are some 160,000 clones; around 8.3% of them occurred a single time. Around 0.5% of the sample goes to the ten largest clones.

The germline V gene encodes CDR1 SGDLS and CDR2 YYNGEE. V is shortened by 3 bases, J by 2 bases, and the region joining them spans 16 bases. The cysteine opens and the phenylalanine closes a CDR3 of 16 amino acids. The kept DNA is CDR3 alone, 48 bases in frame from the first base. With regard to this clone: No antigen is known for it. It has no much larger one-base neighbor in the sample; base qualities were not kept.

General study outcomes and caveats: Fewer insertions and more nucleotide deletions at VDJ recombination sites were observed in patients with type 1 diabetes, implying thymic rearrangement abnormalities. Type 1 diabetes patients showed a moderate but significant shortening of TCRB CDR3 length in all four CD4+ subsets. Because cDNA rather than genomic DNA was sequenced, highly expressing activated cells could have been over-represented, although no difference in activation and CD3 levels was found between groups. HLA sub-analyses involved small numbers of individuals, so any influence of HLA type on TCRB rearrangement remained unresolved. PCR may preferentially amplify shorter templates, but because patient and control samples were amplified and corrected together, any resulting skew would affect both groups equally. Naive, central memory and regulatory TCRB repertoires appeared to be more similar among patients than among healthy donors.

A single peripheral blood draw of 95 to 150 mL on average was collected from each donor into heparinised tubes. A BD FACSAria II was used to sort naive, central memory, regulatory and stem cell-like memory CD4+ T cells with a panel that included CD45RO, CCR7, CD25, CD127, CD95 and CD27. A purity above 95% was achieved for all sorted populations. Right away, PBMCs were isolated by Lymphoprep density gradient centrifugation and were stained directly, with no culture step. To minimize batch effects, samples were stained and sorted in pairs, one healthy donor with one patient per experiment. The chain links TRBV9 with TRBJ2-3; TRBD2 is a possible D gene, resting on 6 matching bases. The receptor's source is a woman under 30 with type 1 diabetes. Sequenced material: central memory CD4+ T cells from blood. The sequence in DNA is TGTGCCAGCAGCGCAGGGACCCAGGGACTCACAGATACGCAGTATTTT. It specifies CASSAGTQGLTDTQYF.